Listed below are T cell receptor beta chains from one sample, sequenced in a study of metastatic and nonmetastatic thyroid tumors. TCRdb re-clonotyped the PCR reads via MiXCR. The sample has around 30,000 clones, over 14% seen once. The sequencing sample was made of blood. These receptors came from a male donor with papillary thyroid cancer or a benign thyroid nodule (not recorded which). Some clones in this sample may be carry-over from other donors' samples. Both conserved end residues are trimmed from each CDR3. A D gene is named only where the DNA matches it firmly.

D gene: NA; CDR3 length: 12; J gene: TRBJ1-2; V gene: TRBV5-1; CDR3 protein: ASSPTGHCYGYT
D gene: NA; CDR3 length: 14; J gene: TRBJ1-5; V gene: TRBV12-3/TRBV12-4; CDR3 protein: ASSLAGQQSNQPQH
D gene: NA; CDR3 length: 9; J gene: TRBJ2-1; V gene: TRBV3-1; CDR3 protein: ASSHYNEQF
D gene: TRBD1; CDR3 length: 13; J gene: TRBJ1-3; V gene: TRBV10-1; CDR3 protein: ASRGGQASGNTIY
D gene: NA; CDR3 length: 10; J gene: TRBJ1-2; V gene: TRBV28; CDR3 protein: ASRGGPHGYT
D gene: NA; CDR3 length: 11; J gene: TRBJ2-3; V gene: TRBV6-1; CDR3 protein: ASGWVDPDTQY
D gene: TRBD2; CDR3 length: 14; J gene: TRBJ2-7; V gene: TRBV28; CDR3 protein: ASSPHSSGLRYEQY
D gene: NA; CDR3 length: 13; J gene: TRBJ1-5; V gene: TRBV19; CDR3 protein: ASSAGNRAYHPQH
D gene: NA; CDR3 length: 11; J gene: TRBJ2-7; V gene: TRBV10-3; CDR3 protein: ATRKDWDLEQY
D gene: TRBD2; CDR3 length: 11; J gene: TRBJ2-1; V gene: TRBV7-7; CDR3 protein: ASSPGGSNEQF
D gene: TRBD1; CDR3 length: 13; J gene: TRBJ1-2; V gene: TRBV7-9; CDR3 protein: ASSTSGGLNYGYT
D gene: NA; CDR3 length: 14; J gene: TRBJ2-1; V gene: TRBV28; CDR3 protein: ASSLARTVPYNEQF
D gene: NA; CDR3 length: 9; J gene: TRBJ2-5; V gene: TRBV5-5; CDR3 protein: ASSLVQTQY
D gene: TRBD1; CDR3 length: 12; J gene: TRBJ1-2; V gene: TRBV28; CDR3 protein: ASRSGQGDAGYT
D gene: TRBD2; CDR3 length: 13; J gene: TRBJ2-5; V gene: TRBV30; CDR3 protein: AWSEGAGGQETQY
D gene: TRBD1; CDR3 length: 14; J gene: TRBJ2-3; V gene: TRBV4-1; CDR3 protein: ASSSTGTGVTDAQY
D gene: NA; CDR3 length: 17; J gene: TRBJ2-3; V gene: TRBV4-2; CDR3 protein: ASSRIKGGSGQVTDTQY
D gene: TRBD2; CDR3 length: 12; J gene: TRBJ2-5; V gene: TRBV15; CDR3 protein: ATSRDLAGETQY
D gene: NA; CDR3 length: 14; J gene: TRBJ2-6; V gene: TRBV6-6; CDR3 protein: ASSYSSTAGANVLT
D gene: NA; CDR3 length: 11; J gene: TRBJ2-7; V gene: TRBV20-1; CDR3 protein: SAIDRFSYEQY
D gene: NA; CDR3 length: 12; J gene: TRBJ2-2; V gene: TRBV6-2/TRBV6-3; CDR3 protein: ASSYSNSPGELF
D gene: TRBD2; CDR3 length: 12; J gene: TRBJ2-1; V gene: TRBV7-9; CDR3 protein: ASSLREGNNEQF
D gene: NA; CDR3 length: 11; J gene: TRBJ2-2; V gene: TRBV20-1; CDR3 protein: SASGPGAGELF
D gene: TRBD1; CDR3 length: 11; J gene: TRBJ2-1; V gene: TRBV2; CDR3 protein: ASTPDRGNEQF
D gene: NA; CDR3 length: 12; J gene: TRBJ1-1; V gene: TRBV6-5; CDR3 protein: ASSYGGRDTEAF
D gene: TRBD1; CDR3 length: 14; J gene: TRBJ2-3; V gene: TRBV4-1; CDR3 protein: ASSSTGTGVTDTQY
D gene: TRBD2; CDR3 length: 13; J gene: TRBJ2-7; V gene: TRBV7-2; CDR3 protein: ASSLAGGPSYEQY
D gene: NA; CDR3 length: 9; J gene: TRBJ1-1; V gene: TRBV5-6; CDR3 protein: ASSKGVGAF
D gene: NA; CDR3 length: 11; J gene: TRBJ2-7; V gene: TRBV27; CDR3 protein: ASSFGRGYEQY
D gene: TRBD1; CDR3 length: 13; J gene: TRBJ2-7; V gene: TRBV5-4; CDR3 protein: ASSLPNQGAHEQY
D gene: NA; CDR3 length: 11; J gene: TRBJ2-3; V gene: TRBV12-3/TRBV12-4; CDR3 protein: ASSLGRSDTHY
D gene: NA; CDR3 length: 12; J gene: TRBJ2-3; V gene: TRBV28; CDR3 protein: GSSPPSNTDTQY
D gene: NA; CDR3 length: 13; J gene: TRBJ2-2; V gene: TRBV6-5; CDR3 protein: TNSYVQGKTGELF
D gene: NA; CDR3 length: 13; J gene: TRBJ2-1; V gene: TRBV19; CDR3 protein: ASSRQSSSYNEQF
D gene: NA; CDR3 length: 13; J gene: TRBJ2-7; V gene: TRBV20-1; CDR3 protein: SAPNFGQGTYEQY
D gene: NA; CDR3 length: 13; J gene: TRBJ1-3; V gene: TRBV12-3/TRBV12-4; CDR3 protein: ASSLWGRSGNTIY
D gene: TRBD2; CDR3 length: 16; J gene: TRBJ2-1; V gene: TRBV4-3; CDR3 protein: ASSQDSGLAVSYNEQF
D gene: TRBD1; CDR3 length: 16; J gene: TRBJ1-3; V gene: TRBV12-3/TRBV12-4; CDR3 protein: ASSLAQGAVFSGNTIY
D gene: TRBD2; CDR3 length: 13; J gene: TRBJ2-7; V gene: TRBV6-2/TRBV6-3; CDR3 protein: ASSYQGGRAYEQY
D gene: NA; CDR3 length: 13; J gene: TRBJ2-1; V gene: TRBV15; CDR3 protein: ATSRDATILNEQF
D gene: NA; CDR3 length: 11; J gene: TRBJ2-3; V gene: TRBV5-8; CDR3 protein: ASSLPGADTQY